This T cell receptor (beta chain) came from a study of B cell selection in AIRE deficiency. Overall study findings and caveats: Shared Treg sequences were biased toward short CDR3s with few non-templated nucleotide insertions. Tconv and Treg cells from AIRE-deficient patients resembled healthy donors in TCRBV usage, CDR3 length and diversity. Approximately 30% of healthy-donor shared Treg TCRbeta sequences appeared in patient Tconv cells.

The CDR3 is made up of 15 amino acids. Trimming stripped 5 bases from V and 3 bases from J, with 15 bases between. Germline loops: CDR1 MRHNA, CDR2 SNTAGT. Libraries were prepared by immunoSEQ multiplex PCR; TCRdb keeps only in-frame clonotypes and omits some of them. Here the sample spans fewer than 30,000 clones, about 96% being singletons. CD4+CD127+ cells were sorted as the conventional CD4 T cells. This clone was observed a single time. Its cognate antigen is unknown. The TCR sequence derives from a human donor with AIRE deficiency. V gene TRBV6-4 combines with J gene TRBJ2-3; D perhaps matches TRBD2 (6 bases). The sequenced sample was conventional CD4+ T cells sorted from PBMCs. Written as DNA, the CDR3 is TGTGCCAGCAGTCGCTACCCGGCGGGAACAGATACGCAGTATTTT. Residues: CASSRYPAGTDTQYF.